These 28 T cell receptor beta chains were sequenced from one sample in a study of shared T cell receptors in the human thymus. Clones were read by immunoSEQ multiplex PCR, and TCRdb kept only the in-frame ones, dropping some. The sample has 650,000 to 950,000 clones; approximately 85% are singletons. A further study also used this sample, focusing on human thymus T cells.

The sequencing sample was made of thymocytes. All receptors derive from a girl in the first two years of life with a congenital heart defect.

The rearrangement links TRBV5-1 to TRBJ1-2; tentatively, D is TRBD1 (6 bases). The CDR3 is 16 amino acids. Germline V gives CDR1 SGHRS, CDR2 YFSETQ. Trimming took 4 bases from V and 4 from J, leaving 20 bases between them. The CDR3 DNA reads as TGCGCCAGCAGCCTAAAGGCCGGGACAACAGCCTATGGCTACACCTTC. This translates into CASSLKAGTTAYGYTF.

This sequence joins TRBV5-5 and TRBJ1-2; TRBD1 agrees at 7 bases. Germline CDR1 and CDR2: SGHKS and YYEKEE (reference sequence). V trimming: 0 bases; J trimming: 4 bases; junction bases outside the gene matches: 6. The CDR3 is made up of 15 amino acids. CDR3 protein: CASSLVRGPSYGYTF. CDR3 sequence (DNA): TGTGCCAGCAGCTTGGTTAGGGGGCCGAGCTATGGCTACACCTTC. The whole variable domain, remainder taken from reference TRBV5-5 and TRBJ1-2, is DAGVTQSPTHLIKTRGQQVTLRCSPISGHKSVSWYQQVLGQGPQFIFQYYEKEERGRGNFPDRFSARQFPNYSSELNVNALLLGDSALYLCASSLVRGPSYGYTFGSGTRLTVV.

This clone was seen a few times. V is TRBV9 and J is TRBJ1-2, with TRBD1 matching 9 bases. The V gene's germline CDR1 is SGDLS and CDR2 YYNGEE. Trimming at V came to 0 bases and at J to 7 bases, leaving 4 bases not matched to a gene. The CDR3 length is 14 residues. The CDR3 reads CASSVDRGLRGYTF. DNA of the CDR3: TGTGCCAGCAGCGTAGACAGGGGGCTACGTGGCTACACCTTC.

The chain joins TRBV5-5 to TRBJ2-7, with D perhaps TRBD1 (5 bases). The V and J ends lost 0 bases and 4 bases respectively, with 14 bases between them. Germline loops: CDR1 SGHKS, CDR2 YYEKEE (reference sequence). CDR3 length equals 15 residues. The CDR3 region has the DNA TGTGCCAGCAGCTTGGATTGTGACAGTGGGTACGAGCAGTACTTC. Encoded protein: CASSLDCDSGYEQYF.

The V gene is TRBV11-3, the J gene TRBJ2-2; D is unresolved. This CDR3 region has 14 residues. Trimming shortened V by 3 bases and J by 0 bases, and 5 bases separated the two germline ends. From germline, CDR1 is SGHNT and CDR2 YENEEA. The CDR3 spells CASSFSPNTGELFF. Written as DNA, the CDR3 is TGTGCCAGCAGCTTTAGCCCGAACACCGGGGAGCTGTTTTTT. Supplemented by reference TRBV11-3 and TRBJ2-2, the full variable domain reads EAGVVQSPRYKIIEKKQPVAFWCNPISGHNTLYWYLQNLGQGPELLIRYENEEAVDDSQLPKDRFSAERLKGVDSTLKIQPAELGDSAVYLCASSFSPNTGELFFGEGSRLTVL.

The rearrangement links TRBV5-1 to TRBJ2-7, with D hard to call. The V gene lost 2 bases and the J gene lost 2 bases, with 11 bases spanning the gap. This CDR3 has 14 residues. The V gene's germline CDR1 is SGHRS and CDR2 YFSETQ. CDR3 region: CASSFSAGAYEQYF. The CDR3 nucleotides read TGCGCCAGCAGCTTCTCTGCAGGCGCCTACGAGCAGTACTTC.

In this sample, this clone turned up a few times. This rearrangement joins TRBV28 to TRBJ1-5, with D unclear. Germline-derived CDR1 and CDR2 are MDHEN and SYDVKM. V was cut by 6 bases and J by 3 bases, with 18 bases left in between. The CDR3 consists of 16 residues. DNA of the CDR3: TGTGCCAGCAGCGGAAGACGGCGGGTTATCAATCAGCCCCAGCATTTT. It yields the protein CASSGRRRVINQPQHF.

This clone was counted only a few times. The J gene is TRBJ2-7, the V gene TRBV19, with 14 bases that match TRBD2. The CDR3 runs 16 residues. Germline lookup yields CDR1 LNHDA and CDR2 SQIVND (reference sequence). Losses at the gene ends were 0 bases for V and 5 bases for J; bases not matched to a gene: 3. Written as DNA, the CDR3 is TGTGCCAGTAGTATAGATGGGACTAGCGGGGGCCACGAGCAGTACTTC. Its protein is CASSIDGTSGGHEQYF.

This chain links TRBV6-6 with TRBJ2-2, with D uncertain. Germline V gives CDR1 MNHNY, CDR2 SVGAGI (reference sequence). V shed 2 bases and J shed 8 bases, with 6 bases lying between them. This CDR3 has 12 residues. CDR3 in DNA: TGTGCCAGCAGTTACCTGGCAGGGGAGCTGTTTTTT. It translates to CASSYLAGELFF.

The CDR3 loop is CASSFSGQGMGSNQPQHF. The CDR3 DNA is TGTGCCAGCAGCTTTAGCGGACAGGGAATGGGTAGCAATCAGCCCCAGCATTTT. The chain combines TRBV7-9 with TRBJ1-5; TRBD1 aligns across 8 bases. Unmatched junction bases numbered 10, after V lost 3 bases and J lost 0 bases. From germline, CDR1 is SEHNR and CDR2 FQNEAQ (reference sequence). This CDR3 is built from 18 residues.

For the CDR3, the DNA is TGCGCCAGCAGCTTGAACCCGGGACAGGGAACTAATGAAAAACTGTTTTTT. It codes for CASSLNPGQGTNEKLFF. The chain links TRBV5-1 to TRBJ1-4, with 9 bases matching TRBD1. In germline, CDR1 is SGHRS, CDR2 YFSETQ. CDR3 size: 17 residues. Germline trimming cut 1 base from V and 1 base from J; bases unmatched to any gene: 5.

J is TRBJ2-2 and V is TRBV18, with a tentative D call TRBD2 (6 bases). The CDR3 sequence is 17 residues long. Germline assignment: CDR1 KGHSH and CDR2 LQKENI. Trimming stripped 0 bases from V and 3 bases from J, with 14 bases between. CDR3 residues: CASSPPASRGDTGELFF. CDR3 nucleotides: TGTGCCAGCTCACCACCGGCGTCTCGCGGGGACACCGGGGAGCTGTTTTTT.

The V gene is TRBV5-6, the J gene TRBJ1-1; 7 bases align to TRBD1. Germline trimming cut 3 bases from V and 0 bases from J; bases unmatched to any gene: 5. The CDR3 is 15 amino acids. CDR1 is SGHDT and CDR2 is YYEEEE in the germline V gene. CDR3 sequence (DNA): TGTGCCAGCAGCTCGAAGACAGGGATGAACACTGAAGCTTTCTTT. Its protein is CASSSKTGMNTEAFF.

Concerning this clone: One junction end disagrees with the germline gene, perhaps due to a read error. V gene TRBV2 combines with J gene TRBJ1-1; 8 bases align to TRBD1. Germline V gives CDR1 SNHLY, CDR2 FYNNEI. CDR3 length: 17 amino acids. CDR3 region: CAGSDRGTIEEDTEAFF. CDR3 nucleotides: TGTGCCGGCAGCGACAGGGGAACCATCGAGGAAGACACTGAAGCTTTCTTT.

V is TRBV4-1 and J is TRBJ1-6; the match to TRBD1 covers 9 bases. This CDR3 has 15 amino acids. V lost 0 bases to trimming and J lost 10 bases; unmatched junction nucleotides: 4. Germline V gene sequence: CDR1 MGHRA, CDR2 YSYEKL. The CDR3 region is CASSQERDRDSPLHF. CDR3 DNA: TGCGCCAGCAGCCAAGAGAGGGACAGGGACTCACCCCTCCACTTT.

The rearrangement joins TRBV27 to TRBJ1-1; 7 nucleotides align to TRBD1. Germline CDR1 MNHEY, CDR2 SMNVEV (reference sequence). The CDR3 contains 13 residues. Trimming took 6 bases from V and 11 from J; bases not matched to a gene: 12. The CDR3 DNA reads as TGTGCCAGCAGCCTCAAGACAGGGTCGGGGGCTTTCTTT. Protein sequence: CASSLKTGSGAFF.

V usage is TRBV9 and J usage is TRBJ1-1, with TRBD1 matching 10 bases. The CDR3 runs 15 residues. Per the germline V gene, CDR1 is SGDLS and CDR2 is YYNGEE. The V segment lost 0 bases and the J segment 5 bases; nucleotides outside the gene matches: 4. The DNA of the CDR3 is TGTGCCAGCAGCGTAGTGGGACAGGGGTGGACTGAAGCTTTCTTT. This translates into CASSVVGQGWTEAFF. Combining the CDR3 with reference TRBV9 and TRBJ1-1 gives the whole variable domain DSGVTQTPKHLITATGQRVTLRCSPRSGDLSVYWYQQSLDQGLQFLIQYYNGEERAKGNILERFSAQQFPDLHSELNLSSLELGDSALYFCASSVVGQGWTEAFFGQGTRLTVV.

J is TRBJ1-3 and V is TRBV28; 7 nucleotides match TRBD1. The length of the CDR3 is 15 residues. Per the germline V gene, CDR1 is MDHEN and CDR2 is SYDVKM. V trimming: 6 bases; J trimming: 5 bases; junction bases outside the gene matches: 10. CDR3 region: CASSPPGDRRNTIYF. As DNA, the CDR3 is TGTGCCAGCAGCCCTCCTGGGGACAGACGAAACACCATATATTTT.

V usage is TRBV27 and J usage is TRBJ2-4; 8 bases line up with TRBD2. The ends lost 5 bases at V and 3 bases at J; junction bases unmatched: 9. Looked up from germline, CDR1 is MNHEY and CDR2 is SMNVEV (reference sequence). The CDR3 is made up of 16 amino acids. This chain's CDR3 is CASSRGGAPNKNIQYF. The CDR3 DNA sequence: TGTGCCAGCAGTCGGGGGGGGGCGCCCAACAAAAACATTCAGTACTTC.

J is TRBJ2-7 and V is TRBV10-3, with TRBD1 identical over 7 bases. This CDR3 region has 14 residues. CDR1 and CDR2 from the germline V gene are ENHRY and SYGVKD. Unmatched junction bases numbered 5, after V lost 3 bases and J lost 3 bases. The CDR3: CAISDGTVHYEQYF. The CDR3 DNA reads TGTGCCATCAGTGACGGGACAGTACACTACGAGCAGTACTTC.

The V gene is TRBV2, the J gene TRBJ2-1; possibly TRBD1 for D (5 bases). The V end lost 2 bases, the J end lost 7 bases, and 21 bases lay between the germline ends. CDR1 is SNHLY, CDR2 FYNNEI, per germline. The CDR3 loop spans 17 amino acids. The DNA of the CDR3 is TGTGCCAGCAGTGAACTATGCAGGGTGGGTGACTGTAATGAGCAGTTCTTC. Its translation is CASSELCRVGDCNEQFF.

This CDR3 is CATSRPNLDFGQGTRAFF. The DNA of the CDR3 is TGTGCCACCAGCAGACCTAACCTCGACTTTGGGCAGGGGACTAGGGCTTTCTTT. This chain connects TRBV15 to TRBJ1-1; D may be TRBD1 (6 bases). V gave up 2 bases and J gave up 11 bases, with 30 bases separating them. Germline V gene sequence: CDR1 LNHNV, CDR2 YYDKDF (reference sequence). This CDR3 comprises 18 residues. The full variable domain, rest sourced from reference TRBV15 and TRBJ1-1, is DAMVIQNPRYQVTQFGKPVTLSCSQTLNHNVMYWYQQKSSQAPKLLFHYYDKDFNNEADTPDNFQSRRPNTSFCFLDIRSPGLGDTAMYLCATSRPNLDFGQGTRAFFGQGTRLTVV.

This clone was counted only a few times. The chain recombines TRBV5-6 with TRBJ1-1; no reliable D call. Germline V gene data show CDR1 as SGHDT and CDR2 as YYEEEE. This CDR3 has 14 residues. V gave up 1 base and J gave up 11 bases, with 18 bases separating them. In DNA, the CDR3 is TGTGCCAGCAGCTTGACGGCTCCCCGGCGGAGGGCTTTCTTT. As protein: CASSLTAPRRRAFF.

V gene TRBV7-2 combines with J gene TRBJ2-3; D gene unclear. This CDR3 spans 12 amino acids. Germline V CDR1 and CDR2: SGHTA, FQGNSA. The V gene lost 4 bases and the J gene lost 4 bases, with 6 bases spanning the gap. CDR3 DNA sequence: TGTGCCAGCAGCTACTCGCCAGATACGCAGTATTTT. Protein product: CASSYSPDTQYF.

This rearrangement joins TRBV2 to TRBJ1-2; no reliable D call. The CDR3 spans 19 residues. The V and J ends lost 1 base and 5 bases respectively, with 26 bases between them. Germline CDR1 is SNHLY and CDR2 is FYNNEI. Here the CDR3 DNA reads TGTGCCAGCAGTGAAGTTGTAAAGGGATACCCGGGAGCCATATATGGCTACACCTTC. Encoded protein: CASSEVVKGYPGAIYGYTF. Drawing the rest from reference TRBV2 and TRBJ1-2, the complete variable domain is EPEVTQTPSHQVTQMGQEVILRCVPISNHLYFYWYRQILGQKVEFLVSFYNNEISEKSEIFDDQFSVERPDGSNFTLKIRSTKLEDSAMYFCASSEVVKGYPGAIYGYTFGSGTRLTVV.

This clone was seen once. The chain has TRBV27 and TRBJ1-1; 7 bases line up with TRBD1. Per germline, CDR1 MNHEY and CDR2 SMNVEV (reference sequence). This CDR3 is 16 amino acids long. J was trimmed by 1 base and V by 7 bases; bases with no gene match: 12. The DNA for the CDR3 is TGTGCCAGCATTGTTGGGGGGAACAGGGGGAACACTGAAGCTTTCTTT. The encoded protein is CASIVGGNRGNTEAFF.

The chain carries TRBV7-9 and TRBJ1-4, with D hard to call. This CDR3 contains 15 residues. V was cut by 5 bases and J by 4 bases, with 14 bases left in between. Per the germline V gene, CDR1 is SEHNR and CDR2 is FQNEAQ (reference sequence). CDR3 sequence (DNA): TGTGCCAGCAGCGAGTTCACGGACTATAATGAAAAACTGTTTTTT. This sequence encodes CASSEFTDYNEKLFF.

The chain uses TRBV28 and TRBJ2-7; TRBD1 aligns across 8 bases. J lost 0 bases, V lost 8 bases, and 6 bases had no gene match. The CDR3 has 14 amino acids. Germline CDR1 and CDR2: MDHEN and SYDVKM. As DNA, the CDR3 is TGTGCCAGCGGGACAGGTCTTTACTCCTACGAGCAGTACTTC. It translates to CASGTGLYSYEQYF.